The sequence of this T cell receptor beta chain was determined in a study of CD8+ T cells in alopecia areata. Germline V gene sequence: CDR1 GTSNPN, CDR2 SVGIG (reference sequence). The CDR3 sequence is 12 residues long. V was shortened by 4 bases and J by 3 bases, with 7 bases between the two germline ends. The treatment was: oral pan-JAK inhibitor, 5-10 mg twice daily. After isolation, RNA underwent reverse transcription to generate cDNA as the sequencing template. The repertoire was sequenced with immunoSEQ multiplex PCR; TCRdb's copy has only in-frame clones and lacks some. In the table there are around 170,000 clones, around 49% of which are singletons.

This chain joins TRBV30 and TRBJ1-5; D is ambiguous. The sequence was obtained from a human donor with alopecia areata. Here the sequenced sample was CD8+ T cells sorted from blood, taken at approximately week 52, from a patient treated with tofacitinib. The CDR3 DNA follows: TGTGCCTGGAACAGCTTCAATCAGCCCCAGCATTTT. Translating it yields CAWNSFNQPQHF.